Listed below are T cell receptor beta chains from one sample, sequenced in a study of T-cell reconstitution after alpha-beta-depleted transplantation in children. In TCRdb, the PCR reads were re-called with MiXCR into one record per CDR3 protein. The sample lists about 1,000,000 distinct CDR3 sequences; roughly 29% were seen once. The source was PBMCs, mostly from graft donor cells, collected 360 days after TCRalphabeta/CD19-depleted stem cell transplant. Every receptor here comes from a boy younger than two who had a stem cell transplant for SCID, so the T cells may come from the graft donor. Both conserved end residues are part of each CDR3. D genes are given only for firm matches. A clone size is listed for some rows: how often the clone was seen (once, few, many), or a class if it is expanded.

clone_size	v_call	j_call	d_call	cdr3_aa	cdr3_nt
.	TRBV25-1	TRBJ2-7	TRBD1	CASSTGTGLDEQYF	TGTGCCAGCAGTACCGGGACAGGGCTCGACGAGCAGTACTTC
.	TRBV2	TRBJ2-3	.	CASPSDTQYF	TGTGCCAGCCCTTCAGATACGCAGTATTTT
.	TRBV15	TRBJ1-2	.	CATSVYREANYGYTF	TGTGCCACCAGCGTGTACAGGGAAGCTAACTATGGCTACACCTTC
.	TRBV20-1	TRBJ2-5	TRBD1	CSATARGYETQYF	TGCAGTGCTACTGCCAGGGGGTATGAGACCCAGTACTTC
.	TRBV10-3	TRBJ2-3	TRBD1	CAISAGTGLGDTQYF	TGTGCCATCAGTGCCGGGACAGGGTTAGGAGATACGCAGTATTTT
few	TRBV4-2	TRBJ2-2	TRBD1	CASSRTGTATGELFF	TGTGCCAGCAGCCGTACCGGGACAGCTACCGGGGAGCTGTTTTTT
few	TRBV28	TRBJ2-7	.	CASRPDVGGTAYEQYF	TGTGCCAGCAGACCTGACGTCGGAGGGACAGCCTACGAGCAGTACTTC
few	TRBV25-1	TRBJ1-3	TRBD1	CASSDLSGGPGNTIYF	TGTGCCAGCAGTGATTTGTCAGGGGGCCCTGGAAACACCATATATTTT
.	TRBV15	TRBJ1-1	TRBD1	CATSRSLQGMNTEAFF	TGTGCCACCAGCAGGAGCCTACAGGGGATGAACACTGAAGCTTTCTTT
.	TRBV11-1	TRBJ2-1	.	CASSFGILRAASYNEQFF	TGTGCCAGCAGCTTCGGTATTCTGAGGGCCGCTTCCTACAATGAGCAGTTCTTC
many	TRBV10-3	TRBJ2-2	.	CAISESNRWNTGELFF	TGTGCCATCAGTGAGTCTAACAGGTGGAACACCGGGGAGCTGTTTTTT
.	TRBV6-1	TRBJ1-3	.	CASSVTAWPGNTIYF	TGTGCCAGCAGTGTCACGGCGTGGCCTGGAAACACCATATATTTT
.	TRBV20-1	TRBJ2-1	.	CSEKRSGGVEQFF	TGCAGTGAGAAGAGATCCGGGGGCGTTGAGCAGTTCTTC
few	TRBV6-1	TRBJ2-1	.	CASSTRRGTSSYNEQFF	TGTGCCAGCAGCACCCGGCGGGGAACTAGCTCCTACAATGAGCAGTTCTTC
.	TRBV5-1	TRBJ1-4	.	CASSLRAFQGTKWGELFF	TGCGCCAGCAGCTTGCGGGCCTTTCAAGGGACTAAATGGGGGGAACTGTTTTTT
.	TRBV2	TRBJ2-2	TRBD1	CASSETRDRGNTGELFF	TGTGCCAGCAGTGAAACCCGGGACAGGGGTAACACCGGGGAGCTGTTTTTT
.	TRBV20-1	TRBJ2-3	.	CSARDRQPKAGTDTQYF	TGCAGTGCTAGAGATAGGCAGCCAAAAGCTGGCACAGATACGCAGTATTTT
few	TRBV12-3/TRBV12-4	TRBJ1-4	.	CASSLGTGANRKLFF	TGTGCCAGCAGTTTAGGCACGGGGGCGAACCGAAAACTGTTTTTT
.	TRBV10-2	TRBJ2-5	.	CASSERRLRLAGQETQYF	TGCGCCAGCAGTGAGAGGCGCTTGCGGCTAGCAGGCCAAGAGACCCAGTACTTC
.	TRBV4-1	TRBJ2-7	TRBD2	CASSQDPTPWRGAYEQYF	TGCGCCAGCAGCCAAGATCCGACCCCATGGCGGGGGGCCTACGAGCAGTACTTC
few	TRBV3-1	TRBJ2-5	.	CASSQEGRTKETQYF	TGTGCCAGCAGCCAAGAAGGGAGGACAAAAGAGACCCAGTACTTC
.	TRBV7-9	TRBJ2-3	TRBD1	CASSPDRGRSTDTQYF	TGTGCCAGCAGCCCCGACAGGGGGCGCAGCACAGATACGCAGTATTTT
.	TRBV28	TRBJ2-3	TRBD1	CASSSQRQGAPDTQYF	TGTGCCAGCAGTTCCCAACGCCAGGGGGCCCCAGATACGCAGTATTTT
few	TRBV7-9	TRBJ1-5	.	CASSPLTDQPQHF	TGTGCCAGCAGCCCCCTTACGGATCAGCCCCAGCATTTT
many	TRBV4-3	TRBJ2-2	.	CASSQDTEPGELFF	TGCGCCAGCAGCCAAGATACGGAGCCCGGGGAGCTGTTTTTT
.	TRBV7-2	TRBJ1-2	.	CASSHDAPQAQYRGYTF	TGTGCCAGCAGCCACGACGCTCCCCAGGCCCAATACCGGGGCTACACCTTC
.	TRBV2	TRBJ2-2	.	CASSVETPDTGELFF	TGTGCCAGCAGTGTCGAGACACCAGACACCGGGGAGCTGTTTTTT
.	TRBV7-9	TRBJ2-2	.	CASTGGAGELFF	TGTGCCAGCACCGGAGGCGCCGGGGAGCTGTTTTTT
few	TRBV7-9	TRBJ2-2	.	CASSRDSTGELFF	TGTGCCAGCAGCCGTGACAGCACCGGGGAGCTGTTTTTT
few	TRBV19	TRBJ2-1	.	CASSIGVTGYNEQFF	TGTGCCAGTAGTATAGGCGTGACAGGCTACAATGAGCAGTTCTTC
.	TRBV7-9	TRBJ2-3	.	CASSSGAGTGTDTQYF	TGTGCCAGCAGCTCAGGCGCGGGCACCGGCACAGATACGCAGTATTTT
few	TRBV5-6	TRBJ2-3	.	CASSLYGGGSFLGTDTQYF	TGTGCCAGCAGCTTGTATGGTGGCGGATCCTTCCTAGGCACAGATACGCAGTATTTT
.	TRBV5-1	TRBJ1-1	.	CASSSGQGFPEAFF	TGCGCCAGCAGCTCGGGCCAGGGGTTTCCTGAAGCTTTCTTT
.	TRBV29-1	TRBJ2-2	TRBD2	CSVEGLAGGANTGELFF	TGCAGCGTTGAGGGACTAGCGGGGGGCGCGAACACCGGGGAGCTGTTTTTT
.	TRBV15	TRBJ2-2	.	CATTLRSGPPGELFF	TGTGCCACCACCCTTCGGTCCGGGCCCCCCGGGGAGCTGTTTTTT
.	TRBV9	TRBJ2-3	TRBD2	CASSVWGLETDTQYF	TGTGCCAGCAGCGTTTGGGGACTAGAGACAGATACGCAGTATTTT
.	TRBV5-5	TRBJ1-2	TRBD1	CASSSHRGGYTF	TGTGCCAGCAGCTCCCACAGGGGTGGCTACACCTTC
.	TRBV20-1	TRBJ1-1	.	CSARSRAGEAFF	TGCAGTGCTAGATCCAGGGCGGGTGAAGCTTTCTTT
.	TRBV20-1	TRBJ1-5	.	CSAMGTASNQPQHF	TGCAGTGCTATGGGGACGGCTAGCAATCAGCCCCAGCATTTT
many	TRBV28	TRBJ2-3	TRBD2	CASSILAGGTDTQYF	TGTGCCAGCAGTATACTAGCGGGGGGCACAGATACGCAGTATTTT
.	TRBV4-1	TRBJ2-1	.	CASSQVPFLDKGFSYNEQFF	TGCGCCAGCAGCCAAGTGCCATTCCTTGATAAGGGGTTCTCCTACAATGAGCAGTTCTTC
many	TRBV5-6	TRBJ2-3	.	CASSSPDTQYF	TGTGCCAGCAGTTCCCCAGATACGCAGTATTTT
.	TRBV2	TRBJ2-7	.	CASKRGANYEQYF	TGTGCCAGCAAACGGGGGGCTAACTACGAGCAGTACTTC
many	TRBV11-1	TRBJ2-1	TRBD1	CASSSNGQGNEQFF	TGTGCCAGCAGCTCTAACGGACAGGGCAATGAGCAGTTCTTC
few	TRBV15	TRBJ2-7	.	CATRVGGEFLEQYF	TGTGCCACCAGGGTCGGGGGCGAATTCTTGGAGCAGTACTTC
few	TRBV5-1	TRBJ2-7	.	CASRPTARQSYEQYF	TGCGCCAGCAGACCCACGGCGCGGCAGTCCTACGAGCAGTACTTC
.	TRBV5-1	TRBJ1-6	TRBD1	CASSWADRDNSPLHF	TGCGCCAGCAGCTGGGCGGACAGGGATAATTCACCCCTCCACTTT
.	TRBV7-7	TRBJ2-3	TRBD2	CASSQLAGPQDTQYF	TGTGCCAGCAGCCAACTAGCGGGGCCTCAGGATACGCAGTATTTT
.	TRBV7-9	TRBJ2-1	.	CASSPYAGYEQFF	TGTGCCAGCAGCCCCTACGCGGGGTATGAGCAGTTCTTC